Below, 10 T cell receptor beta chains from the same sample are listed, as sequenced in a study of identical twins. TCRdb redid the calling of the 5' RACE reads with MiXCR, one entry per CDR3 protein. The sample lists around 18,000 distinct CDR3 sequences, approximately 70% occurring once. The specimen was memory (CD45RO+) T cells sorted from blood. These receptors all come from a woman between 18 and 30 years old in good health. This table probably holds off-target reads from a library built for another chain.

V usage is TRBV5-1 and J usage is TRBJ2-3, with D possibly TRBD2 on 5 matching bases. The CDR3 has 16 amino acids. Germline CDR1 and CDR2: SGHRS and YFSETQ. Trimming cost V 0 bases and J 4 bases, with 15 bases left between them. The chain's CDR3 is CASSLDSFRGSDTQYF. DNA of the CDR3: TGCGCCAGCAGCTTGGATAGTTTCAGAGGGTCAGATACGCAGTATTTT.

The chain links TRBV11-3 to TRBJ1-1; unclear D gene. Deletions cut 3 bases from V and 0 bases from J, with 20 bases between. CDR1 is SGHNT, CDR2 YENEEA, per germline. The CDR3 is 18 residues long. Here the CDR3 DNA reads TGTGCCAGCAGCTTGGATCCGTCCCGAGGGTTTTTGAACACTGAAGCTTTCTTT. It encodes CASSLDPSRGFLNTEAFF.

V usage is TRBV29-1 and J usage is TRBJ2-1; 12 bases match TRBD1. The CDR3 runs 15 residues. V lost 3 bases and J lost 7; bases outside the gene matches: 7. From germline, CDR1 is SQVTM and CDR2 ANQGSEA. CDR3 in DNA: TGCAGCGTTGATTCACGGGACAGGGGGCTAAATGAGCAGTTCTTC. The encoded protein is CSVDSRDRGLNEQFF.

This clonotype came up a few times. J is TRBJ2-1 and V is TRBV28; 7 bases match TRBD2. This CDR3 is 13 amino acids long. From germline, CDR1 is MDHEN and CDR2 SYDVKM. Trimming removed 7 bases from V and 10 bases from J; junction bases left unmatched: 10. The DNA of the CDR3 is TGTGCCAGCACCACGGGACTATTCTACGAGCAGTTCTTC. It is translated as CASTTGLFYEQFF.

This clonotype was seen more than once but under ten times. The J gene is TRBJ2-7, the V gene TRBV12-3 or TRBV12-4; a possible D gene is TRBD2 (6 bases). CDR3 size: 17 residues. Trimming took 5 bases from V and 2 from J, leaving 22 bases between them. The CDR3 here is CASSMTSLYGPTYEQYF. The DNA of the CDR3 is TGTGCCAGCAGTATGACTAGTCTCTATGGCCCAACCTACGAGCAGTACTTC.

CDR3: CASKRQGSTGELFF. The CDR3 nucleotides read TGTGCCAGCAAACGGCAGGGGTCCACCGGGGAGCTGTTTTTT. This chain links TRBV2 with TRBJ2-2; possibly TRBD1 for D (6 bases). This CDR3 is 14 amino acids long. V was trimmed by 7 bases and J by 4 bases, leaving 13 bases between them. Germline V lookup: CDR1 SNHLY, CDR2 FYNNEI.

The chain joins TRBV5-4 to TRBJ2-2; D tentatively fits TRBD1 or TRBD2 (5 bases each). V lost 4 bases and J 7 bases, leaving 14 bases between the germline ends. This CDR3 spans 14 amino acids. Germline-derived CDR1 and CDR2 are SGHNT and YYREEE (reference sequence). In nucleotides, the CDR3 is TGTGCCAGCAGCAAGGGGACCGCAGGCGGGGAGCTGTTTTTT. Its translation: CASSKGTAGGELFF.

The rearrangement joins TRBV6-5 to TRBJ2-7, with D perhaps matching TRBD1 (6 bases). CDR1 is MNHEY, CDR2 SVGAGI, per germline. The CDR3 is made up of 14 amino acids. The V gene lost 3 bases and the J gene lost 2 bases, with 11 bases spanning the gap. CDR3 region: CASSYDGQTYEQYF. The CDR3 DNA follows: TGTGCCAGCAGTTATGACGGACAGACCTACGAGCAGTACTTC.

This chain uses TRBV4-1 with TRBJ1-5; D remains unclear. The germline V and J ends were trimmed by 1 base and 3 bases, with 7 bases remaining between them. CDR1 is MGHRA and CDR2 is YSYEKL in the germline V gene. This CDR3 contains 14 residues. This CDR3 reads CASSQVQNNQPQHF. The DNA for the CDR3 is TGCGCCAGCAGCCAAGTACAGAACAATCAGCCCCAGCATTTT.

The chain combines TRBV6-2 or TRBV6-3 with TRBJ2-2; no reliable D call. V lost 5 bases, J lost 4 bases, and 5 bases lay in between. CDR3 size: 12 residues. Germline values: CDR1 MNHEY, CDR2 SVGEGT. DNA for the CDR3: TGTGCCAGCAGTCGTACCACCGGGGAGCTGTTTTTT. Translating gives CASSRTTGELFF.